The clone carrying this T cell receptor beta chain was counted ten times or more. Its matching antigen is unknown. The TCRbeta library was prepared with unique molecular identifiers. TCRdb recomputed calls from the PCR reads with MiXCR, one row per CDR3 protein. In the table there are under 300,000 distinct CDR3 sequences, approximately 10% of which are singletons. This specimen comes from a study of T-cell reconstitution after alpha-beta-depleted transplantation in children. Study-wide results and caveats: The main origin of T-cell counts and diversity one year after transplant was newly produced T cells.

The V and J ends lost 4 bases and 6 bases respectively, with 23 bases between them. The CDR3 contains 17 residues. The clonotype comes from a male patient aged 2 to 10 who had a stem cell transplant for chronic granulomatous disease, so the T cells may come from the graft donor. V is TRBV12-3 or TRBV12-4 and J is TRBJ2-3, with D possibly matching TRBD2 (6 bases). Material: peripheral blood, obtained 180 days after TCRalphabeta/CD19-depleted stem cell transplant. CDR3 nucleotides: TGTGCCAGCAGTTCTCCCAATAGCGGAGCCCCCAGGGATACGCAGTATTTT. It encodes CASSSPNSGAPRDTQYF.